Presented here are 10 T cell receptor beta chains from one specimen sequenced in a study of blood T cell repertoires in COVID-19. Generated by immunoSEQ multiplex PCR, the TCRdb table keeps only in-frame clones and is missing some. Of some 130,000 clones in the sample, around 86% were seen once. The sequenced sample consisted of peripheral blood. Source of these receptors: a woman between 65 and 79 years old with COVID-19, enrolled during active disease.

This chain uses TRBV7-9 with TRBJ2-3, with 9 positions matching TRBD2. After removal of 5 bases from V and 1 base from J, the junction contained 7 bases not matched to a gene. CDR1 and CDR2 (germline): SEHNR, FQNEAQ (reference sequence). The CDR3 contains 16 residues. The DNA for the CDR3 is TGTGCCAGCAGCCCCGTAGCGGGGGCGCGCACAGATACGCAGTATTTT. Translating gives CASSPVAGARTDTQYF.

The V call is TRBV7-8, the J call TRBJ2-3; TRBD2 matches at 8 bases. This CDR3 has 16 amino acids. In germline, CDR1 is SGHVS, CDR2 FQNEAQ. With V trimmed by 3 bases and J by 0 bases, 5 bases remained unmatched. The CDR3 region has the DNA TGTGCCAGCAGCTTGGTTAGCGGGGCAAGCACAGATACGCAGTATTTT. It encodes CASSLVSGASTDTQYF. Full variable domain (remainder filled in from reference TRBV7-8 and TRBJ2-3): GAGVSQSPRYKVAKRGQDVALRCDPISGHVSLFWYQQALGQGPEFLTYFQNEAQLDKSGLPSDRFFAERPEGSVSTLKIQRTQQEDSAVYLCASSLVSGASTDTQYFGPGTRLTVL.

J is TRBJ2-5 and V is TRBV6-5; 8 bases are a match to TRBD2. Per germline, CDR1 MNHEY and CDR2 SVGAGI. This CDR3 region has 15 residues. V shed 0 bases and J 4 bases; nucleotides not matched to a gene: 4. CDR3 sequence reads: CASSYSGTSGETQYF. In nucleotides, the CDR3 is TGTGCCAGCAGTTACTCAGGGACTAGTGGAGAGACCCAGTACTTC.

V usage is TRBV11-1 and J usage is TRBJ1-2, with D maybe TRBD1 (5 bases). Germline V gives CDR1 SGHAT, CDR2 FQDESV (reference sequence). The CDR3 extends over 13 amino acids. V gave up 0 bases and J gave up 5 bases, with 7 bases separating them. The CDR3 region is CASSLADSYGYTF. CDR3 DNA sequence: TGTGCCAGCAGCTTAGCCGACAGTTATGGCTACACCTTC.

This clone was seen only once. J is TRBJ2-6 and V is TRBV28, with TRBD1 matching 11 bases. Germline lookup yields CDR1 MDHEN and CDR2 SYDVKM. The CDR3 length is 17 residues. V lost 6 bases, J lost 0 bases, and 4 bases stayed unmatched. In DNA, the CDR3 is TGTGCCAGCAGAAGGGACAGGGGGGACTCTGGGGCCAACGTCCTGACTTTC. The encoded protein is CASRRDRGDSGANVLTF. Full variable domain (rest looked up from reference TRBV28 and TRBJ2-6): DVKVTQSSRYLVKRTGEKVFLECVQDMDHENMFWYRQDPGLGLRLIYFSYDVKMKEKGDIPEGYSVSREKKERFSLILESASTNQTSMYLCASRRDRGDSGANVLTFGAGSRLTVL.

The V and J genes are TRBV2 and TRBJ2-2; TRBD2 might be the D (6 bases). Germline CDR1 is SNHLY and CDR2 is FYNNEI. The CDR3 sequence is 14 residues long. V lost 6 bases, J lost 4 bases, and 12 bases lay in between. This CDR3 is CASSEEGLTGELFF. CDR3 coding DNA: TGTGCCAGCAGCGAGGAGGGGCTCACCGGGGAGCTGTTTTTT. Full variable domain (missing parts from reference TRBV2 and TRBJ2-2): EPEVTQTPSHQVTQMGQEVILRCVPISNHLYFYWYRQILGQKVEFLVSFYNNEISEKSEIFDDQFSVERPDGSNFTLKIRSTKLEDSAMYFCASSEEGLTGELFFGEGSRLTVL.

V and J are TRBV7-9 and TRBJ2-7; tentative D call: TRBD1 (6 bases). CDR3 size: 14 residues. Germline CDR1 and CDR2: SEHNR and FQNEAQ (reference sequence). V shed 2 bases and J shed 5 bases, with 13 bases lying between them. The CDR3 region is CASSLIQGINEQYF. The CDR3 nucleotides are TGTGCCAGCAGCTTAATTCAGGGGATAAACGAGCAGTACTTC.

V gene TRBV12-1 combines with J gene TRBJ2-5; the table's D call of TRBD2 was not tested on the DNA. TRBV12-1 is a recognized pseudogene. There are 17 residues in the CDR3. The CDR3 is CASSLGLAGAYQETQYF. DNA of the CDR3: TGTGCCAGCAGCTTAGGACTAGCGGGGGCCTATCAAGAGACCCAGTACTTC.

CDR3 sequence: CASSYRGQADYGYTF. For the CDR3, the DNA is TGTGCCAGCAGTTACCGGGGACAGGCTGACTATGGCTACACCTTC. The chain carries TRBV6-5 and TRBJ1-2, with 8 bases fitting TRBD1. CDR1 is MNHEY and CDR2 is SVGAGI in the germline V gene. The CDR3 covers 15 residues. With 2 bases clipped from V and 3 bases from J, the junction kept 5 bases outside the gene matches.

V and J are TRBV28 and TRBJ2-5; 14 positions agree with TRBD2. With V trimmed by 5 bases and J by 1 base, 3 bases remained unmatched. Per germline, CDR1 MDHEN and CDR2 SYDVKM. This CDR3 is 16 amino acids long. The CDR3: CASSLGLAGGQETQYF. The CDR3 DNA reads TGTGCCAGCAGTCTCGGACTAGCGGGGGGCCAAGAGACCCAGTACTTC.